These 23 T cell receptor beta chains came from one sample sequenced in a study of T cell responses to AZD1222 COVID-19 vaccine. Sequencing used immunoSEQ multiplex PCR; TCRdb keeps in-frame clones, though not all of them. The sample includes around 94,000 clones, 88% seen only once; the top ten take about 19%. This material consisted of peripheral blood, taken on day 0 of AZD1222 vaccination. The receptors were sampled from an adult in good health.

Only one count was recorded for this clone. V is TRBV15 and J is TRBJ1-5; the D is unclear. The V end lost 5 bases, the J end lost 2 bases, and 4 bases lay between the germline ends. Looked up from germline, CDR1 is LNHNV and CDR2 is YYDKDF (reference sequence). The CDR3 is 12 residues long. The CDR3 spells CATSGGNQPQHF. CDR3 DNA sequence: TGTGCCACCAGCGGTGGCAATCAGCCCCAGCATTTT.

The rearrangement uses TRBV4-2 and TRBJ2-7; D gene uncertain. Looked up from germline, CDR1 is LGHNA and CDR2 is YNFKEQ. The CDR3 is 13 amino acids. The V gene lost 0 bases and the J gene lost 4 bases, with 7 bases spanning the gap. This chain's CDR3 is CASSQELEYEQYF. The DNA for the CDR3 is TGTGCCAGCAGCCAAGAATTGGAATACGAGCAGTACTTC.

This rearrangement joins TRBV5-6 to TRBJ2-7; no reliable D call. Per the germline V gene, CDR1 is SGHDT and CDR2 is YYEEEE. The V and J ends lost 4 bases and 0 bases respectively, with 8 bases between them. The CDR3 loop spans 13 amino acids. CDR3 amino acids: CASSTAASYEQYF. The CDR3 DNA is TGTGCCAGCAGCACCGCGGCCTCCTACGAGCAGTACTTC.

This chain uses TRBV6-4 with TRBJ1-6; D unresolved. The CDR3 extends over 15 amino acids. Germline V gene data show CDR1 as MRHNA and CDR2 as SNTAGT. Trimming took 3 bases from V and 7 from J, leaving 13 bases between them. DNA of the CDR3: TGTGCCAGCAGTGAAAACGGGTACGGCAATTCACCCCTCCACTTT. It specifies CASSENGYGNSPLHF.

The chain joins TRBV5-6 to TRBJ1-3; D is possibly TRBD1 (5 bases). V lost 3 bases and J lost 4, with 17 bases in between. The CDR3 is 16 residues long. Germline assignment: CDR1 SGHDT and CDR2 YYEEEE. The CDR3 bases are TGTGCCAGCAGCTGGGGGACCACCGGGGTCGGAAACACCATATATTTT. Its translation: CASSWGTTGVGNTIYF.

V usage is TRBV7-8 and J usage is TRBJ2-2, with D possibly being TRBD1 or TRBD2 (5 bases each). Trimming left V 2 bases short and J 7 bases short, with 11 bases between. The CDR3 extends over 14 amino acids. Germline V lookup: CDR1 SGHVS, CDR2 FQNEAQ. This chain's CDR3 is CASSLPSTGGELFF. CDR3 nucleotide sequence: TGTGCCAGCAGCTTACCTAGCACAGGCGGGGAGCTGTTTTTT.

V usage is TRBV11-2 and J usage is TRBJ1-5; D is perhaps TRBD1 (5 bases). The CDR3 consists of 13 residues. With 3 bases removed from V and 8 bases from J, the gap between germline ends came to 11 bases. Germline CDR1 SGHAT, CDR2 FQNNGV. CDR3 sequence (DNA): TGTGCCAGCAGCTTGGGGGGAAGAGAGCCCCAGCATTTT. Its translation: CASSLGGREPQHF.

This sequence joins TRBV28 and TRBJ2-5; a weak D match, TRBD2 (5 bases). Trimming took 7 bases from V and 5 from J, leaving 14 bases between them. The CDR3 is 13 residues long. Germline V gene sequence: CDR1 MDHEN, CDR2 SYDVKM. This CDR3 reads CASIPGSGETQYF. In DNA form, the CDR3 reads TGTGCCAGCATTCCGGGGTCTGGGGAGACCCAGTACTTC.

This clone was counted a few times. The chain uses TRBV9 and TRBJ2-3; 8 positions agree with TRBD1. The length of the CDR3 is 16 residues. CDR1 and CDR2 from the germline V gene are SGDLS and YYNGEE. The V and J ends lost 0 bases and 6 bases, in that order; junction bases with no gene match: 9. The CDR3 here is CASSVEGWTGPDTQYF. CDR3 nucleotide sequence: TGTGCCAGCAGCGTAGAAGGGTGGACAGGGCCGGATACGCAGTATTTT.

This clone came up a few times. The chain combines TRBV5-6 with TRBJ1-2; TRBD1 matches 9 bases. Germline CDR1 SGHDT, CDR2 YYEEEE. This CDR3 spans 14 amino acids. Trimming removed 5 bases from V and 4 bases from J; junction bases left unmatched: 6. In nucleotides, the CDR3 is TGTGCCAGCAGTAGGCCGGGACAGGGCTATGGCTACACCTTC. Protein: CASSRPGQGYGYTF. Full variable domain (rest looked up from reference TRBV5-6 and TRBJ1-2): DAGVTQSPTHLIKTRGQQVTLRCSPKSGHDTVSWYQQALGQGPQFIFQYYEEEERQRGNFPDRFSGHQFPNYSSELNVNALLLGDSALYLCASSRPGQGYGYTFGSGTRLTVV.

The genes are TRBV9 and TRBJ2-1; D is ambiguous. Germline V gene lookup returns CDR1 SGDLS and CDR2 YYNGEE. Trimming removed 3 bases from V and 5 bases from J, with 18 bases in between. The CDR3 has 16 amino acids. The CDR3 DNA reads as TGTGCCAGCAGCGGGTGGGATGCTAGAACCAACAATGAGCAGTTCTTC. Its protein is CASSGWDARTNNEQFF.

J is TRBJ2-5 and V is TRBV20-1; 8 bases align to TRBD2. This CDR3 region has 13 residues. Per the germline V gene, CDR1 is DFQATT and CDR2 is SNEGSKA (reference sequence). Losses at the gene ends were 6 bases for V and 5 bases for J; bases not matched to a gene: 8. This CDR3 is CSASRGGNETQYF. Written as DNA, the CDR3 is TGCAGTGCAAGTCGGGGGGGCAATGAGACCCAGTACTTC.

The chain combines TRBV14 with TRBJ2-3, with TRBD2 matching over 10 bases. The CDR3 is 13 amino acids. CDR1 and CDR2 from the germline V gene are SGHDN and FVKESK. Unmatched junction bases numbered 5, after V lost 3 bases and J lost 11 bases. The CDR3: CASSHRLAGVQYF. The CDR3 nucleotides are TGTGCCAGCAGCCACCGACTAGCGGGTGTGCAGTATTTT.

The chain couples TRBV2 to TRBJ1-1, with D unclear. With 4 bases removed from V and 3 bases from J, the gap between germline ends came to 9 bases. The germline CDR1 and CDR2 sequences are SNHLY and FYNNEI. There are 13 residues in the CDR3. CDR3 amino acids: CASSALRDTEAFF. The CDR3, as DNA: TGTGCCAGCAGTGCCTTAAGGGACACTGAAGCTTTCTTT.

This clone was observed a single time. This sequence joins TRBV7-9 and TRBJ1-3; 9 bases agree with TRBD1. The V and J ends lost 5 bases and 0 bases, in that order; junction bases with no gene match: 8. Germline V CDR1 and CDR2: SEHNR, FQNEAQ (reference sequence). The CDR3 runs 17 residues. The CDR3 nucleotides read TGTGCCAGCAGCCCTTGGGACAGGGCGACCTCTGGAAACACCATATATTTT. Amino acid sequence: CASSPWDRATSGNTIYF.

This clone came up a few times. The J gene is TRBJ1-2, the V gene TRBV9; no reliable D call. The V gene's germline CDR1 is SGDLS and CDR2 YYNGEE. Trimming removed 0 bases at V and 5 bases at J, with 11 bases between. The CDR3 is 14 amino acids. The CDR3 sequence: CASSVEVGGYGYTF. As DNA, the CDR3 is TGTGCCAGCAGCGTAGAGGTGGGTGGGTATGGCTACACCTTC.

This clone was seen more than once but under ten times. The chain carries TRBV7-8 and TRBJ1-6, with D perhaps matching TRBD1 (5 bases). The V end was cut by 5 bases, the J end by 7 bases, with 21 bases between. Germline V gene lookup returns CDR1 SGHVS and CDR2 FQNEAQ. This CDR3 is built from 17 residues. The CDR3 DNA follows: TGTGCCAGCAGCACCCTACCAGGGCAAGATAGGAATTCACCCCTCCACTTT. It translates to CASSTLPGQDRNSPLHF.

This rearrangement joins TRBV7-8 to TRBJ2-3, with D unclear. The CDR3 has 14 amino acids. V was shortened by 1 base and J by 0 bases, with 5 bases between the two germline ends. CDR1 is SGHVS, CDR2 FQNEAQ, per germline. The CDR3 sequence is CASSLGVSTDTQYF. CDR3 coding DNA: TGTGCCAGCAGCTTAGGCGTCAGCACAGATACGCAGTATTTT.

The genes are TRBV14 and TRBJ1-2, with D maybe TRBD1 (5 bases). This CDR3 contains 15 residues. The V gene's germline CDR1 is SGHDN and CDR2 FVKESK. The ends were cut back, 1 base at V and 5 bases at J, with 14 bases in the middle. This chain's CDR3 is CASSQGVAPGYGYTF. CDR3 in DNA: TGTGCCAGCAGCCAAGGGGTAGCACCAGGGTATGGCTACACCTTC.

The CDR3 DNA reads as TGTGCCAGCAGCCAAGATGGGGGGCAAGGCTACACCTTC. Translated, it gives CASSQDGGQGYTF. The chain couples TRBV14 to TRBJ1-2; D is possibly TRBD1 (6 bases). This CDR3 spans 13 amino acids. V lost 0 bases to trimming and J lost 8 bases, with 10 bases between them. Germline values: CDR1 SGHDN, CDR2 FVKESK.

The rearrangement joins TRBV4-2 to TRBJ2-7; 11 positions agree with TRBD1. After removal of 3 bases from V and 3 bases from J, the junction contained 7 bases not matched to a gene. Germline V gene data show CDR1 as LGHNA and CDR2 as YNFKEQ. The CDR3 is 16 residues long. In nucleotides, the CDR3 is TGTGCCAGCAGCCAGAGCCGGGACAGGGGGGACTACGAGCAGTACTTC. It encodes CASSQSRDRGDYEQYF.

The chain recombines TRBV19 with TRBJ2-2; TRBD1 might be the D (6 bases). The CDR3 runs to 14 residues. V was cut by 7 bases and J by 5 bases, with 14 bases left in between. The germline V gene encodes CDR1 LNHDA and CDR2 SQIVND (reference sequence). CDR3 sequence reads: CASTVGAGTGELFF. CDR3 nucleotides: TGTGCCAGTACAGTGGGGGCTGGAACCGGGGAGCTGTTTTTT.

A few counts support this clone. This chain joins TRBV6-1 and TRBJ2-7, with D perhaps matching TRBD1 or TRBD2 (6 bases each). Germline V gene lookup returns CDR1 MNHNS and CDR2 SASEGT. The length of the CDR3 is 15 residues. V lost 2 bases and J lost 2, with 13 bases in between. CDR3 protein: CASSELVRGPYEQYF. The CDR3 DNA reads TGTGCCAGCAGTGAACTTGTCCGGGGGCCCTACGAGCAGTACTTC.